This TCR beta chain was retrieved from a study of CD4 T cells in relation to SARS-CoV-2 and coronaviruses. About the study: PBMCs were cultured with antigen for 10 days before TCR beta sequencing.

Before the COVID-19 pandemic, during about 2010-2018, CD4+ T cells were taken from unexposed donors. After ten to eleven days of culture, CD4+ T cells were isolated. As for this clone: Its cognate antigen is unknown.

Trimming cost V 2 bases and J 2 bases, with 10 bases left between them. CDR3 length: 14 residues. Germline V gives CDR1 SGHDT, CDR2 YYEEEE. Profiled with immunoSEQ multiplex PCR; TCRdb holds only in-frame clones, not every one. This table holds 15,000 to 25,000 clones, around 80% found once. The chain carries TRBV5-6 and TRBJ1-1; D is uncertain. The TCR was taken from a human donor in good health. What was sequenced was CD4+ T cells from PBMCs, cultured in vitro. CDR3 protein: CASSFIRTNTEAFF. CDR3 coding DNA: TGTGCCAGCAGCTTCATCAGAACAAACACTGAAGCTTTCTTT.